These 6 T cell receptor beta chains were all obtained from the same sample, sequenced in a study of patients and donors after allogeneic stem cell transplantation. TCRdb ran MiXCR on the RT-PCR reads and lists one entry per CDR3 protein. The sample consists of 50,000 to 60,000 distinct CDR3 sequences, approximately 12% of them appearing once. The sequenced sample was blood, either unsorted or a sorted T cell fraction (not recorded which). The source is a human donor who was either an allogeneic HSCT recipient or a stem cell or donor lymphocyte infusion donor (not recorded which). It is not recorded whose cells these are; they may come from a transplant donor.

There are many counts of this clonotype. V and J are TRBV6-6 and TRBJ1-1; D unclear. With 2 bases removed from V and 7 bases from J, the gap between germline ends came to 11 bases. The CDR3 is 13 residues long. CDR1 and CDR2 from the germline V gene are MNHNY and SVGAGI (reference sequence). The CDR3 DNA follows: TGTGCCAGCAGTTACCAAAACGGCCTTGAAGCTTTCTTT. Its protein is CASSYQNGLEAFF.

Only a few counts were recorded for this clonotype. The chain carries TRBV15 and TRBJ2-3; D ambiguous. The germline V gene encodes CDR1 LNHNV and CDR2 YYDKDF (reference sequence). V shed 1 base and J shed 11 bases, with 16 bases lying between them. There are 14 residues in the CDR3. CDR3 in DNA: TGTGCCACCAGCAGAGTGAGTCATGCCCAAATGCAGTATTTT. Its translation is CATSRVSHAQMQYF.

By frequency in the sample, this clonotype is medium-sized (0.01 to 0.1%). The chain joins TRBV12-3 or TRBV12-4 to TRBJ1-2, with unresolved D. The CDR3 contains 12 residues. Trimming removed 1 base from V and 10 bases from J, with 10 bases in between. This CDR3 is CASSLGGSVYTF. The CDR3, as DNA: TGTGCCAGCAGTTTAGGAGGTTCGGTCTACACCTTC.

There are many counts of this clonotype. This sequence joins TRBV27 and TRBJ1-3, with 7 nucleotides matching TRBD1. CDR3 length: 14 residues. J gave up 6 bases and V 8 bases, and 10 bases lay outside the gene matches. CDR1 is MNHEY, CDR2 SMNVEV, per germline (reference sequence). Here the CDR3 reads CASPKGTGVNTIYF. The CDR3 DNA sequence: TGTGCCAGCCCGAAAGGTACAGGGGTAAACACCATATATTTT.

This clonotype turned up a few times. The V call is TRBV5-6, the J call TRBJ2-5; 7 positions agree with TRBD1. CDR3 length: 14 amino acids. CDR1 is SGHDT and CDR2 is YYEEEE in the germline V gene. V lost 3 bases and J lost 6; bases outside the gene matches: 8. This chain's CDR3 is CASSSNTGVKTQYF. CDR3 in DNA: TGTGCCAGCAGCTCCAATACAGGGGTCAAGACCCAGTACTTC.

The V gene is TRBV2, the J gene TRBJ2-6; D gene ambiguous. Germline lookup yields CDR1 SNHLY and CDR2 FYNNEI. This CDR3 is 17 amino acids long. V dropped 4 bases and J dropped 0 bases, with 13 bases sitting between them. CDR3 coding DNA: TGTGCCAGCAGTGTGGACGGACCGGACTCTGGGGCCAACGTCCTGACTTTC. As protein: CASSVDGPDSGANVLTF.